The sample holds a few counts of the clone carrying this TCR beta chain. V lost 0 bases, J lost 2 bases, and 3 bases lay in between. CDR3 length equals 12 residues. In germline, CDR1 is SGHRS, CDR2 YFSETQ. This sample stems from a study of CD8 T cells in ankylosing spondylitis. Researchers built TCR beta libraries using quantitative 5'-RACE with molecular barcodes. TCRdb redid the calling of the 5' RACE reads with MiXCR, one entry per CDR3 protein. Of 84,000 or so distinct CDR3 sequences listed, 25% to 35% are singletons. The TCR originated in a male donor with ankylosing spondylitis or in good health (not recorded which). The sequencing sample was made of blood, either unsorted or a sorted T cell fraction (not recorded which). The V and J genes are TRBV5-1 and TRBJ2-7, with no clear D. CDR3 DNA: TGCGCCAGCAGCTTGGACACCTACGAGCAGTACTTC. This gives the protein CASSLDTYEQYF.